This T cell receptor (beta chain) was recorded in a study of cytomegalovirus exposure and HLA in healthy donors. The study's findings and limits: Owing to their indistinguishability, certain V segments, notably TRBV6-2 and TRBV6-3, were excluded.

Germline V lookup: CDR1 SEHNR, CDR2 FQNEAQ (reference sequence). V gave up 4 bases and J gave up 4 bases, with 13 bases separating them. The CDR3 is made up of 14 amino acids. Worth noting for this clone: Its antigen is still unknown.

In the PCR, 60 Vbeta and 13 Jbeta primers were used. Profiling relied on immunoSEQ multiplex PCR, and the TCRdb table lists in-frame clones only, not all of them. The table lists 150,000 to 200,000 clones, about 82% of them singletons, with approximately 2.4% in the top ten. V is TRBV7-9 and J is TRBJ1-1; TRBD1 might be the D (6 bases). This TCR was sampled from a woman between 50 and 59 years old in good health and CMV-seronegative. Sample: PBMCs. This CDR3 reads CASSSTGPGTEAFF. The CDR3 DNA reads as TGTGCCAGCAGCTCCACAGGGCCAGGCACTGAAGCTTTCTTT.